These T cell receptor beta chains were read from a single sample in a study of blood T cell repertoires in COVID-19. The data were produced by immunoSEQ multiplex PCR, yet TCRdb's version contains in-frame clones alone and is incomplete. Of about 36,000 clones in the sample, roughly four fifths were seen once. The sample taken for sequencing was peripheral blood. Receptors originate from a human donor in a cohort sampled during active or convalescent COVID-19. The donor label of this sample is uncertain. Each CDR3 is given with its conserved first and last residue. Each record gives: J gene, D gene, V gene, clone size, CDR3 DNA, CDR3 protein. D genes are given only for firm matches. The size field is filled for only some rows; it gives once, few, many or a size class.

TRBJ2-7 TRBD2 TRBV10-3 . TGTGCCATCAGTGACGGACTAGCGGGGGTTAGCTCCTACGAGCAGTACTTC CAISDGLAGVSSYEQYF
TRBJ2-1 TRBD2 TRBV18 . TGTGCCAGCTCACCACGGGCTAGCGGTAACAATGAGCAGTTCTTC CASSPRASGNNEQFF
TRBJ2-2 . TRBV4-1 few TGCGCCAGCAGCCAAGCAGGGCCCGGGGAGCTGTTTTTT CASSQAGPGELFF
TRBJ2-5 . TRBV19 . TGTGCCACCGGAGGGTCCGGAGAGACCCAGTACTTC CATGGSGETQYF
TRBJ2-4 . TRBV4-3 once TGCGCCAGCAGCCAAGTGGGGACTGGAGAAAACATTCAGTACTTC CASSQVGTGENIQYF
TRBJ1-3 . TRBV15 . TGTGCCACCAGCAGAGCTCCGGTCTTCTCTGGAAACACCATATATTTT CATSRAPVFSGNTIYF
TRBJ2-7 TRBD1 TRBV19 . TGTGCCAGTATTACCGGGACAGGGGGTTACGAGCAGTACTTC CASITGTGGYEQYF
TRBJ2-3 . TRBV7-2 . TGTGCCAGCAGCTTAGGGAGGGCCCTCACAGATACGCAGTATTTT CASSLGRALTDTQYF
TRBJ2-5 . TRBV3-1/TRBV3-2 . TGTGCCAGCAGCCAAGATACAGGGAGACAAGAGACCCAGTACTTC CASSQDTGRQETQYF
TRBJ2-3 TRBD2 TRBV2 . TGTGCCAGCATAGAACTAGCGGTTAGCACAGATACGCAGTATTTT CASIELAVSTDTQYF
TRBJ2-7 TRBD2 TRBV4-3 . TGCGCCAGCAGCCAAGAGCTAGCGGGAGGTCACACCTACGAGCAGTACTTC CASSQELAGGHTYEQYF
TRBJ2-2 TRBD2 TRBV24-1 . TGTGCCACCAGTGCTGGTAGCGGGAGTAGGCGCACCGGGGAGCTGTTTTTT CATSAGSGSRRTGELFF
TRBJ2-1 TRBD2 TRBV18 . TGTGCCAGCTCTTGGACTAGGCAAAACAATGAGCAGTTCTTC CASSWTRQNNEQFF
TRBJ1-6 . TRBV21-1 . TGTGCCAGCAGCCGACAGGGGAGAGGGGATGATTCACCCCTCCACTTT CASSRQGRGDDSPLHF
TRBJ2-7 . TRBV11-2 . TGTGCCAGCAGCTCTATTTCTCTATACGAGCAGTACTTC CASSSISLYEQYF
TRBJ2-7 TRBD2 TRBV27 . TGTGCCAGCAGTGGGTACGGACTAGCGGGAGCCTACGAGCAGTACTTC CASSGYGLAGAYEQYF
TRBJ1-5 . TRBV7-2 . TGTGCCAGCAGCCGTGGAGGAGGGGCCCTGGGCAATCAGCCCCAGCATTTT CASSRGGGALGNQPQHF
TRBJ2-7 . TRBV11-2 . TGTGCCAGCAGCTTAAGGAGGGGACCATACGAGCAGTACTTC CASSLRRGPYEQYF
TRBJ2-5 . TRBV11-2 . TGTGCCAGCACTACTAGGGGTTTGGACAGACAAGAGACCCAGTACTTC CASTTRGLDRQETQYF
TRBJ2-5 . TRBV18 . TGTGCCAGCTCACCGGAGGAGACCCAGTACTTC CASSPEETQYF
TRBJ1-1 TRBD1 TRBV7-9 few TGTGCCAGCAGCTACGTCACAGGGGTGAACACTGAAGCTTTCTTT CASSYVTGVNTEAFF
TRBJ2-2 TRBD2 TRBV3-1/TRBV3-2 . TGTGCCAGCAGCCAATACGGGACTAGCGGCACCGGGGAGCTGTTTTTT CASSQYGTSGTGELFF
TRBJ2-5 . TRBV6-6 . TGTGCCAGCAGTTACGGTGGAGGTCAAGAGACCCAGTACTTC CASSYGGGQETQYF
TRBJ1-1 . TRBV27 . TGTGCCAGCAACACCCGGGGGAACACTGAAGCTTTCTTT CASNTRGNTEAFF
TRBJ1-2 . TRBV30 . TGTGCCTGGAGTCGAGACAGGCCAAGGGGCTACACCTTC CAWSRDRPRGYTF
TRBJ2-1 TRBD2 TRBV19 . TGTGCCAGTAGTATAGGGGTCGGGACTAGCGGGAATAATGAGCAGTTCTTC CASSIGVGTSGNNEQFF
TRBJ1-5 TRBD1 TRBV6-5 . TGTGCCAGCACCCAGACAGGGAGAACTCAGCCCCAGCATTTT CASTQTGRTQPQHF
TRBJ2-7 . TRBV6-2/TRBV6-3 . TGTGCCAGCAGCCGCGCGCTAGTACGGGGTGTCCACGAGCAGTACTTC CASSRALVRGVHEQYF
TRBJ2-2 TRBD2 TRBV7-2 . TGTGCCAGCAGCCCGATGACTAGCGTCATAGGGGAGCTGTTTTTT CASSPMTSVIGELFF
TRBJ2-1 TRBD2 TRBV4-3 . TGCGCCAGCAGCCAGGGACTAGCGGCCAGCTCCTACAATGAGCAGTTCTTC CASSQGLAASSYNEQFF
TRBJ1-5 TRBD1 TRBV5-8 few TGTGCCAGCAGCTGGACAGGAAATCAGCCCCAGCATTTT CASSWTGNQPQHF
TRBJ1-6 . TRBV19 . TGTGCCAGTAGCCGAGGGACACCGGAGCACTCACCCCTCCACTTT CASSRGTPEHSPLHF
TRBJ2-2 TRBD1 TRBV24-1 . TGTGCCACCAGTGATTTAGACAGGGCGAACACCGGGGAGCTGTTTTTT CATSDLDRANTGELFF